These T cell receptor beta chains were read from a single sample in a study of OX40 agonist ivuxolimab in advanced cancers. Here immunoSEQ multiplex PCR was the method, and the copy in TCRdb shows in-frame clones only, minus some. The table records over 95,000 clones, roughly 90% of them present only once. Sequenced here: CD4+ or CD8+ T cells sorted from blood, sampled in a trial of the OX40 agonist ivuxolimab. All receptors come from an adult with an advanced solid tumor such as melanoma, head and neck, liver or kidney cancer. Each CDR3 is given with its conserved first and last residue. D genes are given only for firm matches. Not every row has a clone size; where given, it reads once, few, many or a size class.

size: -; J: TRBJ2-2; V: TRBV7-3; D: -; CDR3: CASSPQGLSGELFF; DNA: TGTGCCAGTTCCCCTCAGGGGTTATCCGGGGAGCTGTTTTTT
size: -; J: TRBJ2-1; V: TRBV7-9; D: TRBD2; CDR3: CASSHFRLAELRRGEQFF; DNA: TGTGCCAGCAGCCATTTCCGTCTAGCGGAGCTCCGCCGGGGTGAGCAGTTCTTC
size: -; J: TRBJ2-5; V: TRBV6-6; D: -; CDR3: CASSRRETQYF; DNA: TGTGCCAGCAGCCGCCGCGAGACCCAGTACTTC
size: -; J: TRBJ2-5; V: TRBV28; D: TRBD2; CDR3: CASSLNGLAIQETQYF; DNA: TGTGCCAGCAGTTTAAATGGACTAGCGATTCAAGAGACCCAGTACTTC
size: -; J: TRBJ2-5; V: TRBV4-1; D: TRBD1; CDR3: CASSQDPGQVLSRAQYF; DNA: TGCGCCAGCAGCCAAGATCCAGGACAGGTCTTGTCTCGGGCCCAGTACTTC
size: -; J: TRBJ2-1; V: TRBV7-9; D: -; CDR3: CASSLAGEGNNEQFF; DNA: TGTGCCAGCAGCTTAGCGGGAGAGGGGAACAATGAGCAGTTCTTC
size: -; J: TRBJ2-1; V: TRBV4-3; D: TRBD2; CDR3: CASSQERSSGRRQWNEQFF; DNA: TGCGCCAGCAGCCAAGAGAGGAGTAGCGGGAGACGACAGTGGAATGAGCAGTTCTTC
size: few; J: TRBJ1-1; V: TRBV5-1; D: TRBD1; CDR3: CASSFGDRGNAEAFF; DNA: TGCGCCAGCAGCTTCGGGGACAGGGGGAACGCTGAAGCTTTCTTT
size: -; J: TRBJ2-7; V: TRBV19; D: -; CDR3: CASSRAALIYEQYF; DNA: TGTGCCAGTAGTAGAGCGGCCCTTATCTACGAGCAGTACTTC
size: -; J: TRBJ2-7; V: TRBV28; D: TRBD2; CDR3: CASSLWKRESYEQYF; DNA: TGTGCCAGCAGTTTATGGAAGCGGGAGAGTTACGAGCAGTACTTC
size: -; J: TRBJ1-5; V: TRBV6-5; D: -; CDR3: CASRSRGDQPQHF; DNA: TGTGCCAGCAGGTCCAGGGGTGACCAGCCCCAGCATTTT
size: -; J: TRBJ2-7; V: TRBV28; D: -; CDR3: CASTATVSYEQYF; DNA: TGTGCCAGCACCGCCACGGTCTCCTACGAGCAGTACTTC